This T cell receptor (beta chain) is drawn from a study of blood T cell repertoires in COVID-19. Study-wide background: Sites across the United States, Italy and Spain contributed samples from acute and convalescent COVID-19. Sources were T cells, B-cell-depleted T cells, or PBMCs; the material itself was cDNA or gDNA.

Authors' methods: Researchers report that nucleated cell counts were estimated from reference gene primer amplification. Sequencing used immunoSEQ multiplex PCR; TCRdb keeps in-frame clones, though not all of them. V and J calls plus clone size are reproduced from that table; the DNA served to infer D and trimming. The sample consists of tens of thousands of clones, 86% of them appearing once. This clone has more than one count but fewer than ten. The germline V gene encodes CDR1 MNHEY and CDR2 SVGAGI. V was clipped by 5 bases and J by 6 bases; unmatched bases: 1. The length of the CDR3 is 13 residues.

The origin of this receptor is a man aged 25-45 years with acute or convalescent COVID-19. The gene calls are TRBV6-5 and TRBJ1-6; 7 bases line up with TRBD1. The specimen was peripheral blood. This CDR3 is CASSRQGNSPLHF. The CDR3 DNA is TGTGCCAGCAGTCGACAGGGTAATTCACCCCTCCACTTT.